The 17 T cell receptor beta chains below were found in one sample sequenced in a study of a mutant IDH1 vaccine in newly diagnosed glioma. Time point indicated: week 11, during vaccination. The vaccine gave 300 ug of a 20-mer mutant IDH1 peptide subcutaneously per dose. TCRdb's table, derived via immunoSEQ multiplex PCR, lists solely in-frame clones and lacks some. The data hold over 95,000 clones, with approximately 87% observed a single time. These TCRs' antigens remain unknown. The sequences come from PBMCs, collected from a glioma patient whose treatment included an IDH1 peptide vaccine. The receptors here all came from a woman aged 45 to 65 with glioma.

This clone was seen a handful of times. V gene TRBV5-6 combines with J gene TRBJ2-3; D could derive from TRBD1 or TRBD2 (6 bases each). The germline V and J ends were trimmed by 0 bases and 4 bases, with 15 bases remaining between them. CDR3 length: 16 amino acids. The V gene's germline CDR1 is SGHDT and CDR2 YYEEEE. The CDR3 is CASSLGGGQWADTQYF. For the CDR3, the DNA is TGTGCCAGCAGCTTGGGTGGGGGGCAATGGGCAGATACGCAGTATTTT.

The chain links TRBV6-5 to TRBJ2-3; D not certain. V was trimmed by 6 bases and J by 2 bases, leaving 9 bases between them. Germline V gene lookup returns CDR1 MNHEY and CDR2 SVGAGI. The CDR3 contains 13 residues. Here the CDR3 reads CASRNEVTDTQYF. CDR3 nucleotide sequence: TGTGCCAGCAGGAACGAGGTCACAGATACGCAGTATTTT.

Only a few counts were recorded for this clone. The chain recombines TRBV9 with TRBJ2-1; D not resolved. V lost 0 bases and J 4 bases, leaving 2 bases between the germline ends. Germline V gene data show CDR1 as SGDLS and CDR2 as YYNGEE. The CDR3 contains 12 residues. The CDR3 nucleotides are TGTGCCAGCAGCGTAGTTTACAATGAGCAGTTCTTC. Translated, it gives CASSVVYNEQFF.

This chain joins TRBV27 and TRBJ1-5; tentatively, D is TRBD1 (5 bases). The length of the CDR3 is 14 residues. In germline, CDR1 is MNHEY, CDR2 SMNVEV (reference sequence). V lost 3 bases and J lost 0, with 6 bases in between. The CDR3 DNA sequence: TGTGCCAGCAGTTTGGGGCGTAGCAATCAGCCCCAGCATTTT. It specifies CASSLGRSNQPQHF.

The V gene is TRBV5-1, the J gene TRBJ2-7; TRBD1 aligns across 9 bases. The V gene's germline CDR1 is SGHRS and CDR2 YFSETQ. V dropped 0 bases and J dropped 0; count of bases not matched to a gene: 7. CDR3 size: 17 residues. CDR3 nucleotide sequence: TGCGCCAGCAGCTTGGTATCCCCGGGACAGGGCTCCTACGAGCAGTACTTC. Encoded protein: CASSLVSPGQGSYEQYF. Combining the CDR3 with reference TRBV5-1 and TRBJ2-7 gives the whole variable domain KAGVTQTPRYLIKTRGQQVTLSCSPISGHRSVSWYQQTPGQGLQFLFEYFSETQRNKGNFPGRFSGRQFSNSRSEMNVSTLELGDSALYLCASSLVSPGQGSYEQYFGPGTRLTVT.

V gene TRBV5-4 combines with J gene TRBJ2-1, with D perhaps matching TRBD1 (6 bases). In germline, CDR1 is SGHNT, CDR2 YYREEE (reference sequence). Trimming removed 4 bases at V and 6 bases at J, with 11 bases between. This CDR3 comprises 13 residues. CDR3 region: CASSPPRGNEQFF. CDR3 in DNA: TGTGCCAGCAGCCCGCCCAGGGGCAATGAGCAGTTCTTC. The variable domain in full, with the rest retrieved from reference TRBV5-4 and TRBJ2-1, is ETGVTQSPTHLIKTRGQQVTLRCSSQSGHNTVSWYQQALGQGPQFIFQYYREEENGRGNFPPRFSGLQFPNYSSELNVNALELDDSALYLCASSPPRGNEQFFGPGTRLTVL.

DNA for the CDR3: TGTGCCAGCCGACTAGCGGTAACTTCCGAGCAGTACTTC. Protein sequence: CASRLAVTSEQYF. The chain uses TRBV27 and TRBJ2-7, with 9 bases fitting TRBD2. Trimming removed 8 bases from V and 6 bases from J; junction bases left unmatched: 8. CDR1 MNHEY and CDR2 SMNVEV come from the germline V gene (reference sequence). The CDR3 extends over 13 amino acids.

As to this clone: Other DNA sequences within the sample encode an identical CDR3. The J gene is TRBJ2-7, the V gene TRBV21-1; TRBD1 is the table's D call, not checked against the DNA. TRBV21-1 is an annotated pseudogene. This CDR3 spans 12 amino acids. The CDR3 nucleotides are TGCGCCAGCAACAGGAGCTCCTACGAGCAGTACTTC. As protein: CASNRSSYEQYF.

A remark on this clone: This same CDR3 is encoded by further DNA sequences in the sample. V and J are TRBV28 and TRBJ2-1; D gene uncertain. Trimming removed 3 bases at V and 4 bases at J, with 7 bases between. Germline V lookup: CDR1 MDHEN, CDR2 SYDVKM. This CDR3 comprises 13 residues. The CDR3 coding sequence is TGTGCCAGCAGTTTTTCAGGTTACAATGAGCAGTTCTTC. This codes for CASSFSGYNEQFF.

V is TRBV19 and J is TRBJ2-7; no clear D. V dropped 4 bases and J dropped 0 bases, with 19 bases sitting between them. The CDR3 extends over 17 amino acids. CDR1 LNHDA and CDR2 SQIVND come from the germline V gene (reference sequence). The CDR3 reads CASSTSAGYGISYEQYF. In DNA form, the CDR3 reads TGTGCCAGTAGTACGTCCGCCGGATACGGAATCTCCTACGAGCAGTACTTC.

The chain joins TRBV5-1 to TRBJ1-2, with TRBD1 matching 8 bases. Germline V CDR1 and CDR2: SGHRS, YFSETQ. Unmatched junction bases numbered 7, after V lost 4 bases and J lost 2 bases. CDR3 length equals 15 residues. CDR3 in DNA: TGCGCCAGCAGCATCCTTCAGGGGGCAAACTATGGCTACACCTTC. Amino acids: CASSILQGANYGYTF.

The J gene is TRBJ2-7, the V gene TRBV4-2; D is uncertain. CDR1 LGHNA and CDR2 YNFKEQ come from the germline V gene. Trimming removed 0 bases at V and 0 bases at J, with 6 bases between. This CDR3 comprises 14 residues. The CDR3 sequence: CASSQDRRSYEQYF. For the CDR3, the DNA is TGTGCCAGCAGCCAAGACCGCCGCTCCTACGAGCAGTACTTC.

The rearrangement joins TRBV7-3 to TRBJ2-7, with TRBD2 matching 10 bases. This CDR3 region has 15 residues. Germline CDR1 and CDR2: SGHTA and FQGTGA. Germline trimming cut 5 bases from V and 7 bases from J; bases unmatched to any gene: 11. The chain's CDR3 is CASSLGNLAGEEQYF. The CDR3 coding sequence is TGTGCCAGCAGCCTCGGGAATCTAGCGGGAGAGGAGCAGTACTTC.

This sequence joins TRBV7-3 and TRBJ2-4, with no clear D. Trimming pared 4 bases from V and 2 bases from J, leaving 6 bases between. The CDR3 has 13 amino acids. CDR1 is SGHTA, CDR2 FQGTGA, per germline. The CDR3 protein is CASSWGTKNIQYF. DNA of the CDR3: TGTGCCAGCAGCTGGGGTACCAAAAACATTCAGTACTTC.

The chain recombines TRBV11-2 with TRBJ1-4, with no clear D. The germline CDR1 and CDR2 sequences are SGHAT and FQNNGV. Trimming took off 1 base at V and 5 bases at J, with 8 bases between the two ends. The CDR3 extends over 14 amino acids. CDR3 in amino acids: CASSLGGSNEKLFF. In DNA, the CDR3 is TGTGCCAGCAGCTTAGGCGGCAGCAATGAAAAACTGTTTTTT.

This chain connects TRBV27 to TRBJ1-4; TRBD1 is a possible D gene (5 bases). Trimming removed 3 bases from V and 5 bases from J, with 16 bases in between. This CDR3 contains 16 residues. Per the germline V gene, CDR1 is MNHEY and CDR2 is SMNVEV (reference sequence). CDR3 bases: TGTGCCAGCAGTTTTGGTCCAGGGACGGAGAATGAAAAACTGTTTTTT. This gives the protein CASSFGPGTENEKLFF.

The V gene is TRBV11-2, the J gene TRBJ2-5; 9 bases fit TRBD1. CDR3 length: 15 amino acids. Germline V gene sequence: CDR1 SGHAT, CDR2 FQNNGV. V shed 5 bases and J 5 bases; nucleotides not matched to a gene: 9. CDR3 region: CASSPRTGDFETQYF. The DNA for the CDR3 is TGTGCCAGCAGCCCTCGGACAGGGGATTTCGAGACCCAGTACTTC.